This entry lists 27 T cell receptor beta chains sequenced from one sample in a study of cytomegalovirus exposure and HLA in healthy donors. It was with 60 Vbeta and 13 Jbeta primers that the PCR ran. Clones were sequenced by immunoSEQ multiplex PCR, and TCRdb holds only the in-frame ones, with some missing. The repertoire has about 120,000 clones, approximately 80% of them found once; the top ten carry roughly 3%. Sequenced material: PBMCs. The receptors shown here come from a female donor in good health and CMV-seronegative.

V is TRBV10-3 and J is TRBJ2-5, with 9 bases aligning to TRBD1. Gene TRBJ2-7 matches the end of the DNA better, so the J call may be wrong. The CDR3 consists of 14 residues. CDR1 and CDR2 from the germline V gene are ENHRY and SYGVKD. Here the CDR3 reads CAISWGTGSYEQYF. The CDR3 nucleotides read TGTGCCATCAGCTGGGGGACAGGGTCGTACGAGCAGTACTTC.

In DNA, the CDR3 is TGTGCCAGCAGCACCAGGGGACTAGCGGAGACCCAGTACTTC. It translates to CASSTRGLAETQYF. The J gene is TRBJ2-5, the V gene TRBV7-2; 10 bases are shared with TRBD2. With V trimmed by 5 bases and J by 5 bases, 5 bases remained unmatched. Germline V lookup: CDR1 SGHTA, CDR2 FQGNSA. This CDR3 is 14 amino acids long.

The V gene is TRBV7-2, the J gene TRBJ2-3; 8 bases fit TRBD2. Germline-derived CDR1 and CDR2 are SGHTA and FQGNSA. The CDR3 is 14 amino acids. V trimming: 6 bases; J trimming: 6 bases; junction bases outside the gene matches: 8. CDR3 region: CASSRKAGADTQYF. In nucleotides, the CDR3 is TGTGCCAGCAGTCGAAAAGCGGGGGCGGATACGCAGTATTTT. Full variable domain (missing parts from reference TRBV7-2 and TRBJ2-3): GAGVSQSPSNKVTEKGKDVELRCDPISGHTALYWYRQSLGQGLEFLIYFQGNSAPDKSGLPSDRFSAERTGGSVSTLTIQRTQQEDSAVYLCASSRKAGADTQYFGPGTRLTVL.

This rearrangement joins TRBV11-2 to TRBJ2-6, with TRBD2 matching over 7 bases. CDR1 is SGHAT and CDR2 is FQNNGV in the germline V gene. The CDR3 has 16 residues. Trimming cost V 1 base and J 1 base; bases outside gene matches: 1. CDR3 in amino acids: CASSLGRGSGANVLTF. For the CDR3, the DNA is TGTGCCAGCAGCTTAGGGCGGGGGTCTGGGGCCAACGTCCTGACTTTC.

The chain joins TRBV11-2 to TRBJ1-1, with 7 nucleotides matching TRBD1. The CDR3 length is 12 residues. The germline gives CDR1 SGHAT, CDR2 FQNNGV. With V trimmed by 5 bases and J by 8 bases, 5 bases remained unmatched. Here the CDR3 reads CASSPGGREAFF. CDR3 in DNA: TGTGCCAGCAGCCCAGGGGGGCGGGAAGCTTTCTTT.

The chain joins TRBV7-3 to TRBJ1-1; D not certain. Germline V lookup: CDR1 SGHTA, CDR2 FQGTGA. This CDR3 is built from 14 residues. The germline V and J ends were trimmed by 3 bases and 0 bases, with 8 bases remaining between them. The CDR3 sequence: CASSFMAVNTEAFF. CDR3 in DNA: TGTGCCAGCAGCTTTATGGCAGTGAACACTGAAGCTTTCTTT.

In this sample, this clone turned up once. V is TRBV7-8 and J is TRBJ1-6, with D uncertain. Germline lookup yields CDR1 SGHVS and CDR2 FQNEAQ. This CDR3 contains 17 residues. Trimming cost V 5 bases and J 9 bases, with 23 bases left between them. CDR3 region: CASSIDGRPRLGSPLHF. CDR3 DNA: TGTGCCAGCAGCATCGATGGTAGACCGAGGTTGGGTTCACCCCTCCACTTT.

This clone appeared a few times. The J gene is TRBJ1-1, the V gene TRBV5-1; TRBD1 might be the D (6 bases). In germline, CDR1 is SGHRS, CDR2 YFSETQ. The CDR3 totals 17 residues. Trimming took off 0 bases at V and 0 bases at J, with 15 bases between the two ends. CDR3 DNA sequence: TGCGCCAGCAGCTTGGCCCCAGAGGACAGAATGAACACTGAAGCTTTCTTT. Amino acids: CASSLAPEDRMNTEAFF.

The sample holds one count of this clone. The chain carries TRBV7-6 and TRBJ2-1, with TRBD2 matching 10 bases. Germline V CDR1 and CDR2: SGHVS, FNYEAQ. J was trimmed by 0 bases and V by 5 bases; bases with no gene match: 4. The CDR3 consists of 16 residues. The DNA for the CDR3 is TGTGCCAGCAGCATCATAGCGGGGGGCTCCTACAATGAGCAGTTCTTC. Its protein is CASSIIAGGSYNEQFF.

This rearrangement joins TRBV27 to TRBJ1-6; TRBD1 agrees at 8 bases. The length of the CDR3 is 15 residues. J lost 8 bases, V lost 5 bases, and 8 bases had no gene match. Germline CDR1 is MNHEY and CDR2 is SMNVEV (reference sequence). In DNA, the CDR3 is TGTGCCAGCAGTCTGGGGCGACAGGGGTATTCACCCCTCCACTTT. Amino acid sequence: CASSLGRQGYSPLHF.

V is TRBV18 and J is TRBJ1-5; 9 nucleotides align to TRBD1. From germline, CDR1 is KGHSH and CDR2 LQKENI. The CDR3 consists of 15 residues. V shed 6 bases and J 7 bases; nucleotides not matched to a gene: 10. The CDR3 sequence: CASSRGTGYPQPQHF. The CDR3 DNA is TGTGCCAGCTCTCGCGGGACAGGGTACCCACAGCCCCAGCATTTT.

The chain has TRBV29-1 and TRBJ2-7; 8 bases agree with TRBD1. J lost 7 bases, V lost 4 bases, and 6 bases had no gene match. This CDR3 has 12 residues. Looked up from germline, CDR1 is SQVTM and CDR2 is ANQGSEA. Here the CDR3 DNA reads TGCAGCGTTGCTCAGGGGGCGGGAGAGCAGTACTTC. The encoded protein is CSVAQGAGEQYF.

CDR3: CASSQVWFGRGLVGGELFF. The CDR3 DNA reads TGCGCCAGCAGCCAAGTGTGGTTTGGCAGGGGGCTGGTAGGCGGGGAGCTGTTTTTT. The chain employs TRBV4-1 and TRBJ2-2; 8 bases match TRBD1. J gave up 7 bases and V 1 base, and 17 bases lay outside the gene matches. Per germline, CDR1 MGHRA and CDR2 YSYEKL. CDR3 length: 19 residues.

This clone was seen once. V usage is TRBV6-6 and J usage is TRBJ2-1; the match to TRBD2 covers 8 bases. Trimming took 6 bases from V and 6 from J; bases not matched to a gene: 10. CDR1 is MNHNY, CDR2 SVGAGI, per germline (reference sequence). CDR3 size: 15 residues. The CDR3 protein is CASRGLAGGLNEQFF. The CDR3 nucleotides read TGTGCCAGCAGGGGTTTGGCGGGGGGCCTCAATGAGCAGTTCTTC.

This clone is a singleton in its sample. The J gene is TRBJ2-1, the V gene TRBV12-5, with 8 bases matching TRBD2. Germline assignment: CDR1 LGHNT and CDR2 FRNRAP. J gave up 6 bases and V 6 bases, and 10 bases lay outside the gene matches. The CDR3 runs 15 residues. CDR3 in amino acids: CASGPPGAGGNEQFF. The CDR3 DNA is TGTGCTAGTGGCCCTCCAGGTGCGGGGGGCAATGAGCAGTTCTTC.

The rearrangement uses TRBV7-7 and TRBJ2-1, with 10 bases aligning to TRBD1. V dropped 5 bases and J dropped 5; count of bases not matched to a gene: 3. The germline V gene encodes CDR1 SSHAT and CDR2 FNYEAQ (reference sequence). CDR3 size: 14 residues. This CDR3 reads CASSQGQGNNEQFF. The CDR3 nucleotides read TGTGCCAGCAGCCAGGGACAGGGGAACAATGAGCAGTTCTTC. Full variable domain (missing parts from reference TRBV7-7 and TRBJ2-1): GAGVSQSPRYKVTKRGQDVTLRCDPISSHATLYWYQQALGQGPEFLTYFNYEAQPDKSGLPSDRFSAERPEGSISTLTIQRTEQRDSAMYRCASSQGQGNNEQFFGPGTRLTVL.

This clone was picked up a small number of times. V is TRBV6-5 and J is TRBJ1-1; D might be TRBD1 (5 bases). V lost 1 base, J lost 5 bases, and 14 bases lay in between. The CDR3 is 15 residues long. CDR1 and CDR2 from the germline V gene are MNHEY and SVGAGI. The CDR3 sequence is CASSYYAGGGTEAFF. The CDR3 nucleotides read TGTGCCAGCAGTTACTATGCGGGGGGAGGGACTGAAGCTTTCTTT.

The V gene is TRBV5-4, the J gene TRBJ2-5, with D perhaps TRBD2 (6 bases). The CDR3 has 14 amino acids. The germline V gene has CDR1 SGHNT and CDR2 YYREEE (reference sequence). V was trimmed by 3 bases and J by 1 base, leaving 10 bases between them. CDR3 nucleotides: TGTGCCAGCAGCTCGGCGGGACCCCAAGAGACCCAGTACTTC. It translates to CASSSAGPQETQYF.

The chain couples TRBV18 to TRBJ1-2; the D gene is possibly TRBD1 (5 bases). CDR1 is KGHSH, CDR2 LQKENI, per germline. CDR3 length equals 14 residues. The germline V and J ends were trimmed by 4 bases and 6 bases, with 15 bases remaining between them. The CDR3 sequence is CASSRTPGIDGYTF. In nucleotides, the CDR3 is TGTGCCAGCTCACGTACTCCAGGGATAGATGGCTACACCTTC. Variable domain in full (rest from reference TRBV18 and TRBJ1-2): NAGVMQNPRHLVRRRGQEARLRCSPMKGHSHVYWYRQLPEEGLKFMVYLQKENIIDESGMPKERFSAEFPKEGPSILRIQQVVRGDSAAYFCASSRTPGIDGYTFGSGTRLTVV.

V gene TRBV5-5 combines with J gene TRBJ1-2; the D is unclear. Germline V lookup: CDR1 SGHKS, CDR2 YYEKEE (reference sequence). V shed 4 bases and J shed 8 bases, with 15 bases lying between them. The CDR3 extends over 13 amino acids. The CDR3, as DNA: TGTGCCAGCAGCGTAGAGGGATTCGGAGGCTACACCTTC. Translating gives CASSVEGFGGYTF.

The V and J genes are TRBV9 and TRBJ2-5; a weak D match, TRBD2 (5 bases). CDR1 and CDR2 (germline): SGDLS, YYNGEE. V was trimmed by 7 bases and J by 0 bases, leaving 13 bases between them. This CDR3 contains 14 residues. For the CDR3, the DNA is TGTGCCAGCGCGGCCGGGGTTAACCAAGAGACCCAGTACTTC. This codes for CASAAGVNQETQYF.

This clone was observed once. V and J are TRBV19 and TRBJ2-2; TRBD1 aligns across 10 bases. The V gene end was trimmed by 1 base and the J gene end by 6 bases; junction bases not matched to a gene: 2. The CDR3 spans 15 residues. Germline loops: CDR1 LNHDA, CDR2 SQIVND (reference sequence). CDR3 nucleotides: TGTGCCAGTAGTATAGGGACAGGGGGTCCCGGGGAGCTGTTTTTT. Translating it yields CASSIGTGGPGELFF.

J is TRBJ1-2 and V is TRBV2, with 8 positions matching TRBD1. V was clipped by 11 bases and J by 4 bases; unmatched bases: 12. The CDR3 is 14 amino acids. Germline V gene data show CDR1 as SNHLY and CDR2 as FYNNEI. Here the CDR3 reads CAGSLDRDFYGYTF. The CDR3, as DNA: TGTGCCGGCTCCCTGGACAGGGACTTCTATGGCTACACCTTC.

The chain combines TRBV6-4 with TRBJ1-1, with a weak D call TRBD1 (5 bases). Per germline, CDR1 MRHNA and CDR2 SNTAGT. V lost 6 bases, J lost 4 bases, and 12 bases lay in between. The CDR3 runs to 13 residues. CDR3 in DNA: TGTGCCAGCAGCGCCAGGGAAGGCACTGAAGCTTTCTTT. Translating it yields CASSAREGTEAFF.

As for this clone: Germline and junction disagree at one end, which may indicate a read error. The J gene is TRBJ1-1, the V gene TRBV7-9, with D possibly matching TRBD1 (6 bases). The CDR3 length is 12 residues. Germline V CDR1 and CDR2: SEHNR, FQNEAQ (reference sequence). CDR3: CSSSPDSYEAFF. The CDR3 DNA reads TGTTCCAGCAGCCCGGACAGCTATGAAGCTTTCTTT.

The rearrangement uses TRBV27 and TRBJ1-2, with TRBD1 matching over 7 bases. The junction had 6 bases not matched to a gene; V was cut back by 2 bases and J by 6 bases. This CDR3 spans 14 amino acids. Germline V gives CDR1 MNHEY, CDR2 SMNVEV (reference sequence). CDR3 sequence reads: CASSLAGGLNGYTF. The CDR3 DNA is TGTGCCAGCAGTTTAGCAGGGGGTCTCAATGGCTACACCTTC.

The rearrangement joins TRBV6-5 to TRBJ2-2; 8 bases agree with TRBD1. Germline V lookup: CDR1 MNHEY, CDR2 SVGAGI. This CDR3 comprises 15 residues. V dropped 9 bases and J dropped 5; count of bases not matched to a gene: 11. In DNA, the CDR3 is TGTGCCAGGGGGTCTGACAGGGGTAGTACCGGGGAGCTGTTTTTT. This gives the protein CARGSDRGSTGELFF.